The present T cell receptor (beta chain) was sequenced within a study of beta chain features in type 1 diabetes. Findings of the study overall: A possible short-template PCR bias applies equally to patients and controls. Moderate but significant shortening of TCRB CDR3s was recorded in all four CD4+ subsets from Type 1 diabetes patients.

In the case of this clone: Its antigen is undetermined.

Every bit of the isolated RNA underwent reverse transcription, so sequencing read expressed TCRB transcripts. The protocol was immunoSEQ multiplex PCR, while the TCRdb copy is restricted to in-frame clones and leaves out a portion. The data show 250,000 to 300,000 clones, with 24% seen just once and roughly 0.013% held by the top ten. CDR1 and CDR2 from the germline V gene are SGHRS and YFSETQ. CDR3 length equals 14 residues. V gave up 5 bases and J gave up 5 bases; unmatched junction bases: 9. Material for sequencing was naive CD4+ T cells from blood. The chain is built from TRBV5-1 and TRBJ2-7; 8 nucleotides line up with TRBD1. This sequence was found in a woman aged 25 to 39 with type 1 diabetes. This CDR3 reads CASRMGQGAHEQYF. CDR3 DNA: TGCGCCAGCAGGATGGGGCAGGGGGCCCACGAGCAGTACTTC.